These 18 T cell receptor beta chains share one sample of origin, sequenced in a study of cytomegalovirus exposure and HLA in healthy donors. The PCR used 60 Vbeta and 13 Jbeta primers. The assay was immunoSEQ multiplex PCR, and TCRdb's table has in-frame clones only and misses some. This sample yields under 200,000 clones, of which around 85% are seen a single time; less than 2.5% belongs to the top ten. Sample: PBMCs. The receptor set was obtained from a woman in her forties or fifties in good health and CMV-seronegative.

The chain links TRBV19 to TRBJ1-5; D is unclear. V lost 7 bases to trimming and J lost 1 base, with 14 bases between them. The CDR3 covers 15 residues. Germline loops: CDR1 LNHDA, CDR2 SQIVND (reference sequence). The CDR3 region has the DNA TGTGCCAGTAAGGCGGGTGGTCGAAGCAATCAGCCCCAGCATTTT. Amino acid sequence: CASKAGGRSNQPQHF.

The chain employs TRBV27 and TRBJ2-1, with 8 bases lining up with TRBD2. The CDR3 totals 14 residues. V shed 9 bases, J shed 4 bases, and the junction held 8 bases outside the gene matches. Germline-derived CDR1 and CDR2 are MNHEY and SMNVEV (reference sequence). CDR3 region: CARPPGGAYNEQFF. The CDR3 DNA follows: TGTGCCAGGCCCCCCGGGGGGGCATACAATGAGCAGTTCTTC.

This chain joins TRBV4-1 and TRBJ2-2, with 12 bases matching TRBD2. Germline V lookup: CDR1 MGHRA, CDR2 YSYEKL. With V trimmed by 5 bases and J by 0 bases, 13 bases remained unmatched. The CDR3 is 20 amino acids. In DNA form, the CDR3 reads TGCGCCAGCAGCTTCAACCGGGCTAGCGGGAGGGCCGCGAACACCGGGGAGCTGTTTTTT. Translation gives CASSFNRASGRAANTGELFF.

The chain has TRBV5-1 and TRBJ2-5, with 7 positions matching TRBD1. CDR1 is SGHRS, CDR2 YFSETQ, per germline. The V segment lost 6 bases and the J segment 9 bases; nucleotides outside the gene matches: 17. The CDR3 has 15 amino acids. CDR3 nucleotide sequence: TGCGCCAGCAACGAAATGGGACAGCCCCAGGCGGCCCAGTACTTC. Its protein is CASNEMGQPQAAQYF.

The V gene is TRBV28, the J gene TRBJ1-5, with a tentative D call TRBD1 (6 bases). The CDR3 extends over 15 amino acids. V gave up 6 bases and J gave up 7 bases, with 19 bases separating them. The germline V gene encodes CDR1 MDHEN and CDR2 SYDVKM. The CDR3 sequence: CASRFSGGEGQPQHF. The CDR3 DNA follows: TGTGCCAGCAGGTTCAGCGGGGGCGAGGGACAGCCCCAGCATTTT. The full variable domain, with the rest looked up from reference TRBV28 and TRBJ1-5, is DVKVTQSSRYLVKRTGEKVFLECVQDMDHENMFWYRQDPGLGLRLIYFSYDVKMKEKGDIPEGYSVSREKKERFSLILESASTNQTSMYLCASRFSGGEGQPQHFGDGTRLSIL.

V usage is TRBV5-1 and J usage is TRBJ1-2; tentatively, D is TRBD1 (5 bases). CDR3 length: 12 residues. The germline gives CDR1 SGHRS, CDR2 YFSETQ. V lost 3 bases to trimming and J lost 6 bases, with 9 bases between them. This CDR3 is CASSYDSDGYTF. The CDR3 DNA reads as TGCGCCAGCAGCTACGACAGCGATGGCTACACCTTC.

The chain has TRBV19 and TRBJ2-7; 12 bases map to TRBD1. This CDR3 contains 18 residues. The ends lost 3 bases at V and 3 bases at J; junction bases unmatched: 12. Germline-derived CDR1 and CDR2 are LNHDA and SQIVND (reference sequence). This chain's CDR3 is CASSMGVGQGAPGYEQYF. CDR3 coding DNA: TGTGCCAGTAGTATGGGTGTGGGACAGGGGGCGCCGGGCTACGAGCAGTACTTC.

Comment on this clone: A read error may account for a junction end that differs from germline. CDR3 bases: TGTTCCAGCAGCTTACGGAGCGGGAGGTCCTCCTACGAGCAGTACTTC. It is translated as CSSSLRSGRSSYEQYF. The chain has TRBV7-9 and TRBJ2-7; 9 nucleotides match TRBD2. Germline V CDR1 and CDR2: SEHNR, FQNEAQ (reference sequence). The CDR3 totals 16 residues.

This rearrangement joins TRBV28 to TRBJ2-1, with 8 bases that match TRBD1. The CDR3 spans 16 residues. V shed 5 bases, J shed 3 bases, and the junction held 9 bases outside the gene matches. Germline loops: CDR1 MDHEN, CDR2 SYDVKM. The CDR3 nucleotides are TGTGCCAGCAGTAACACCGGGACAGGAGTCTACAATGAGCAGTTCTTC. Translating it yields CASSNTGTGVYNEQFF.

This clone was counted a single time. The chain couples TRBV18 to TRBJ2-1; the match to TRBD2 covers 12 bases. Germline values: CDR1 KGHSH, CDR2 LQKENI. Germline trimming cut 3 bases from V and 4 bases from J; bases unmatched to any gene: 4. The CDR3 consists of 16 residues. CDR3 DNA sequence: TGTGCCAGCTCACCCCTCGGGACTAGCGGGTACAATGAGCAGTTCTTC. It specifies CASSPLGTSGYNEQFF.

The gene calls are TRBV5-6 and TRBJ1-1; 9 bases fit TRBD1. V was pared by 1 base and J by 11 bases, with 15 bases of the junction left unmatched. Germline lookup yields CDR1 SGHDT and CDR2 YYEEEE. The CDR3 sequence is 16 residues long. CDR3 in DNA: TGTGCCAGCAGCTTGTATGGTGTGGACAGGGGAGAAAGGGCTTTCTTT. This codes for CASSLYGVDRGERAFF.

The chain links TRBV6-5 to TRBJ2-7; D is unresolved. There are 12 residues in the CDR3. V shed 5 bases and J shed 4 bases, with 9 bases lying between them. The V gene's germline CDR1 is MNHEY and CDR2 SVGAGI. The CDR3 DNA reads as TGTGCCAGCAGTCGCGGATGGTACGAGCAGTACTTC. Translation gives CASSRGWYEQYF.

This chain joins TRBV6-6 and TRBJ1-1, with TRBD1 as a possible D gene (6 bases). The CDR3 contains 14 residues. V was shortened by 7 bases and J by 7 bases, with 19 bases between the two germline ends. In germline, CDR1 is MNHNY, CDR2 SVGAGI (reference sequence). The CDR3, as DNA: TGTGCCAGCACTAACCGGGACAATTCTGGTGAAGCTTTCTTT. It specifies CASTNRDNSGEAFF.

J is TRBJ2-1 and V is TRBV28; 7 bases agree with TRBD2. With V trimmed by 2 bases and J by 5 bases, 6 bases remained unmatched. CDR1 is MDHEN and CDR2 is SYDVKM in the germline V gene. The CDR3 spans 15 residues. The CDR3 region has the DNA TGTGCCAGCAGTTTAGCGGGAGATCTCGACAATGAGCAGTTCTTC. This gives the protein CASSLAGDLDNEQFF.

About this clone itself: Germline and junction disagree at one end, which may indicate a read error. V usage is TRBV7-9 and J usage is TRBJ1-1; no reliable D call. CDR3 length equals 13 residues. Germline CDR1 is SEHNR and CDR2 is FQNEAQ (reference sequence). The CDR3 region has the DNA TGTGCCAGCAGCTTAGAAGCCGCGGCTGAGGCTTTCTTT. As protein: CASSLEAAAEAFF.

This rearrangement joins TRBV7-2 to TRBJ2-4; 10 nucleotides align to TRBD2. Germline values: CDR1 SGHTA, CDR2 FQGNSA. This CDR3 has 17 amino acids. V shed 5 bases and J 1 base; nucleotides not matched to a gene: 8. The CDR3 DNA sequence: TGTGCCAGCAGCGACGCTAGCGGGAGTTTCGCCAAAAACATTCAGTACTTC. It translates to CASSDASGSFAKNIQYF.

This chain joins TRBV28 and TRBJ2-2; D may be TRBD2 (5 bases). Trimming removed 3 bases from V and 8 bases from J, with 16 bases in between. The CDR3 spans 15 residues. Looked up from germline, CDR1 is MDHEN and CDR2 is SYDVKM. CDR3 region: CASSLTSGNMGELFF. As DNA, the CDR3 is TGTGCCAGCAGTTTGACCAGCGGTAATATGGGGGAGCTGTTTTTT. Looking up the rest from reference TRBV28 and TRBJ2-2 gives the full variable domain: DVKVTQSSRYLVKRTGEKVFLECVQDMDHENMFWYRQDPGLGLRLIYFSYDVKMKEKGDIPEGYSVSREKKERFSLILESASTNQTSMYLCASSLTSGNMGELFFGEGSRLTVL.

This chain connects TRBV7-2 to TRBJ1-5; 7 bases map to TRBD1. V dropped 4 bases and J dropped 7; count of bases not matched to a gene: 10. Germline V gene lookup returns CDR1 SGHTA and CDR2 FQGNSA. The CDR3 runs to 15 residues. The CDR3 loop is CASSSQTGIGQPQHF. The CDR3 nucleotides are TGTGCCAGCAGCTCCCAGACAGGGATCGGGCAGCCCCAGCATTTT.